This T cell receptor (beta chain) emerged from a study of neurological immune-mediated disorders (dated by TCRdb to between 2019 and 2020). For context, the study as a whole: The study compared peripheral blood TCR-beta repertoires of HTLV-I-associated myelopathy (HAM/TSP) patients, multiple sclerosis patients and healthy controls using UMI-based sequencing. Alongside PBMC samples, the set of about 97 TCR-beta libraries contained longitudinal samples, technical triplicates, and paired CD4+ and CD8+ T-cell subsets that had been sorted. Longitudinal HAM/TSP and healthy donors had 3 time-points each (roughly 3-40 month intervals). The cohort was made up of 68 subjects, consisting of roughly 15 HAM/TSP patients, roughly 35 multiple sclerosis patients and 20 or so healthy controls.

Overall study results and their limits: TCR clonal expansion was highest in HAM/TSP patients and lowest in MS patients, with MS patients falling below even healthy controls. No identical CDR3 amino acid sequences were shared among expanded clones across subjects, suggesting private TCR-beta repertoires in all groups.

This clonotype appeared a few times. Its antigen is unknown. Base qualities are not provided; no much larger clone lies one nucleotide away. To synthesize cDNA, template-switch 5'RACE was performed with a primer carrying a 10-nucleotide random unique molecular identifier so that each TCR transcript was tagged. Every sequencing run yielded over 190 million TCR-beta sequences covering 15-18 subjects. Total RNA was extracted with the RNeasy kit. The KAPA Real-time Library Amplification kit was used to amplify TCR-beta VDJ regions with primers for the TCR constant region and the 5'RACE anchor. Sample indexes and Illumina adaptors were added in a first PCR, and a second PCR then increased library yield. After purification with Ampure beads, the TCR product of roughly 650 bp was size-selected on a 2% E-gel SizeSelection system. Before pooling, library quality was checked on a Bioanalyzer, concentration was measured with Qubit, and libraries were quantified with the Kapa Library Quantification kit. Paired-end 2 x 150 bp sequencing of the libraries was performed on an Illumina HiSeq 2500. To increase sequence diversity, about 25-31% phiX was spiked into each library pool. Per the original workflow: The UMI-based MiGEC pipeline processed quality-filtered reads and removed over 80% of raw TCR sequences during error correction. IMGT germline references were used for alignment of VDJ genes, and clonotypes were defined by a unique CDR3 amino acid sequence together with V-J genes. Clonal expansion, Shannon diversity and CDR3 relatedness (CalcPairwiseDistances, ClusterSamples) were evaluated with VDJtools, and phylogenetic trees were built with CLCbio workbench. Using coefficient-of-variation modelling across technical triplicates, the study counted a clone as expanded if it had at least 8 unique UMIs. In TCRdb, the public reads were trimmed at Q25 with fastp and aligned with MiXCR, with productive beta chains retained. Rows are unified per CDR3 protein, each entry keeping the most common DNA and genes. Clone size and V and J calls follow TCRdb, not the original study. In all, the sample holds approximately 89,000 distinct CDR3 sequences, and about 12% of those were seen once. Jointly, the top ten make up approximately 5% of the sample.

The time point label corresponds to: longitudinal time-point 2. For unsorted PBMC libraries, 2 million PBMCs were used after storage in RNAlater at -80 degrees C until RNA extraction. Peripheral blood was subjected to Ficoll-Hypaque density gradient centrifugation to isolate PBMCs, which were then cryopreserved in liquid nitrogen. The CDR3, cysteine through phenylalanine, is 11 amino acids long. The entry retains the CDR3 DNA only, 33 bases that are in frame from base 1. The germline V gene (reference sequence) supplies CDR1 DFQATT and CDR2 SNEGSKA. V sheds 8 bases and J sheds 4 bases, leaving 12 bases between their ends.

The sequence links TRBV20-1 to TRBJ2-7, with no confident D gene call. This TCR was sampled from a female donor with HTLV-1-associated myelopathy (HAM/TSP). The source material was PBMCs. Read as DNA, the sequence is TGCAGTTGGGCCCAGCCTTACGAGCAGTACTTC. Its protein product is CSWAQPYEQYF.